Listed here are 19 T cell receptor beta chains from one sample, sequenced in a study of monozygotic twins with inflammatory bowel disease. Each CDR3 protein gets one entry in TCRdb, which reprocessed the 5' RACE reads and gives no DNA. Here the sample table reports 150,000 to 200,000 distinct CDR3 sequences. The specimen was blood. These receptors all come from a human donor with ulcerative colitis or Crohn's disease, or a healthy co-twin of an affected twin (not recorded which).

This chain connects TRBV18 to TRBJ1-3. CDR1 is KGHSH, CDR2 LQKENI, per germline. The CDR3 consists of 15 residues. CDR3: CASRAAGASGNTIYF.

The chain uses TRBV12-3 or TRBV12-4 and TRBJ1-1; TCRdb proposes TRBD1, but this gene call is untestable without DNA. The CDR3 is 13 amino acids. CDR3 sequence reads: CASIKDRATEAFF.

The chain combines TRBV5-1 with TRBJ1-4; the TCRdb call, TRBD1, lacks DNA for checking. The CDR3 has 14 residues. Germline CDR1 SGHRS, CDR2 YFSETQ. The CDR3 region is CASTAEGGGEKLFF.

V and J are TRBV5-1 and TRBJ1-1; as DNA is missing, the TRBD1 call by TCRdb cannot be tested. From germline, CDR1 is SGHRS and CDR2 YFSETQ. The CDR3 covers 16 residues. The chain's CDR3 is CASSLRGWGTNTEAFF.

V gene TRBV15 combines with J gene TRBJ2-7. The V gene's germline CDR1 is LNHNV and CDR2 YYDKDF (reference sequence). The CDR3 covers 14 residues. The CDR3 here is CATSRVRGAYEQYF.

V usage is TRBV20-1 and J usage is TRBJ1-6. The CDR3 is 15 amino acids. CDR1 DFQATT and CDR2 SNEGSKA come from the germline V gene (reference sequence). The CDR3: CSATDRSSYNSPLHF.

This chain joins TRBV29-1 and TRBJ1-1; lacking DNA, the TRBD1 call made by TCRdb goes unchecked. This CDR3 has 13 amino acids. Germline loops: CDR1 SQVTM, CDR2 ANQGSEA. CDR3 amino acids: CSVARQGNTEAFF.

This sequence joins TRBV6-1 and TRBJ1-4. CDR1 and CDR2 (germline): MNHNS, SASEGT. The CDR3 length is 14 residues. CDR3 residues: CASSEDSFNEKLFF.

This chain uses TRBV24-1 with TRBJ2-1; TCRdb returns TRBD2, unconfirmable since there is no DNA. Germline V gives CDR1 KGHDR, CDR2 SFDVKD. The CDR3 extends over 19 amino acids. The CDR3 reads CATSDLNDEKGSAGNEQFF.

The chain recombines TRBV2 with TRBJ1-1; TCRdb indicates TRBD1, and absent DNA this call remains unverified. The germline gives CDR1 SNHLY, CDR2 FYNNEI. CDR3 length equals 15 residues. This CDR3 is CASSPISGGNAEAFF.

The chain links TRBV24-1 to TRBJ1-3. Germline CDR1 and CDR2: KGHDR and SFDVKD. The CDR3 runs to 20 residues. CDR3 sequence: CATSGFKGFPTVRAGNTIYF.

The chain joins TRBV27 to TRBJ1-2. Looked up from germline, CDR1 is MNHEY and CDR2 is SMNVEV (reference sequence). This CDR3 region has 17 residues. The CDR3 loop reads CASSLGGLSGGPYGYTF.

CDR3 amino acids: CSFERTSGGHEQYF. The chain is built from TRBV20-1 and TRBJ2-7; TCRdb reports TRBD2, a call that lacks DNA to check it against. The length of the CDR3 is 14 residues. Germline CDR1 DFQATT, CDR2 SNEGSKA (reference sequence).

This chain links TRBV5-6 with TRBJ1-1. CDR1 is SGHDT, CDR2 YYEEEE, per germline. This CDR3 is 13 amino acids long. CDR3 sequence: CASSLYPNTEAFF.

This sequence joins TRBV18 and TRBJ1-5. The V gene's germline CDR1 is KGHSH and CDR2 LQKENI. The CDR3 has 15 residues. CDR3 residues: CASSPLDGRNQPQHF.

This rearrangement joins TRBV5-6 to TRBJ2-3; TCRdb reports TRBD1, a call that lacks DNA to check it against. This CDR3 spans 14 amino acids. CDR1 and CDR2 from the germline V gene are SGHDT and YYEEEE. The CDR3 here is CASYLWGSTDTQYF. The variable domain in full, completed from reference TRBV5-6 and TRBJ2-3, reads DAGVTQSPTHLIKTRGQQVTLRCSPKSGHDTVSWYQQALGQGPQFIFQYYEEEERQRGNFPDRFSGHQFPNYSSELNVNALLLGDSALYLCASYLWGSTDTQYFGPGTRLTVL.

The chain couples TRBV7-8 to TRBJ1-2; TCRdb's assignment of TRBD1 cannot be checked, as there is no DNA. The CDR3 has 16 residues. Germline CDR1 reads SGHVS; CDR2 reads FQNEAQ. CDR3 region: CASSAGNRDFNYGYTF.

The chain joins TRBV5-1 to TRBJ2-5. Germline-derived CDR1 and CDR2 are SGHRS and YFSETQ. The CDR3 consists of 15 residues. This CDR3 reads CASSLDYSTGFAQYF.

The V call is TRBV3-1, the J call TRBJ2-1; the TRBD1 assignment by TCRdb is unverifiable without DNA. The V gene's germline CDR1 is LGHDT and CDR2 YNNKEL (reference sequence). This CDR3 is 13 amino acids long. CDR3 sequence reads: CASAPGWYNEQFF.